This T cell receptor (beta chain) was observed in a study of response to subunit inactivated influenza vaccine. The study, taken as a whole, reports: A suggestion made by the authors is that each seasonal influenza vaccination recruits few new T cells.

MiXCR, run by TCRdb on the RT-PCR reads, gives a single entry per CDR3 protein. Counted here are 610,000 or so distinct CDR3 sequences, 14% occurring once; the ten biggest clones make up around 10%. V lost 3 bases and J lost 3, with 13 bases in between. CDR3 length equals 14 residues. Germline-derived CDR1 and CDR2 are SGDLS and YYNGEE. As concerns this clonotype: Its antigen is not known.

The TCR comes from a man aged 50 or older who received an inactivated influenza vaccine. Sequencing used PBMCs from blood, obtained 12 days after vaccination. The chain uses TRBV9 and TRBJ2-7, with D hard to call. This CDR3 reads CASSEGPEFYEQYF. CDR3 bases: TGTGCCAGCAGCGAGGGTCCGGAGTTCTACGAGCAGTACTTC.